This TCR beta chain was obtained from a study of T cell repertoires in cytomegalovirus infection. MiXCR, run by TCRdb on the reads, gives a single entry per CDR3 protein. The sample contains about 130,000 distinct CDR3 sequences, 24% of which appear only once. This clonotype was seen repeatedly, ten times or more. Its cognate antigen is unknown. Sample: PBMCs, sequenced either directly or after in vitro stimulation (not recorded which). This sequence originates from a human donor in good health (CMV status not recorded). Some clones in this sample may be carry-over from other donors' samples.

CDR3 residues: CATSRLAGSSYNEQFF. Here the CDR3 DNA reads TGTGCCACCAGCAGATTAGCGGGTAGCTCCTACAATGAGCAGTTCTTC. The genes are TRBV15 and TRBJ2-1; 7 nucleotides line up with TRBD2. The CDR3 loop spans 16 amino acids. Per the germline V gene, CDR1 is LNHNV and CDR2 is YYDKDF (reference sequence). V lost 2 bases and J lost 0; bases outside the gene matches: 4.